The 8 T cell receptor beta chains presented below share a single source sample, sequenced in a study of patients and donors after allogeneic stem cell transplantation. TCRdb fed the RT-PCR reads into MiXCR, producing one record per CDR3 protein. The data hold about 410,000 distinct CDR3 sequences, with approximately 16% observed a single time. Sequences were obtained from blood, either unsorted or a sorted T cell fraction (not recorded which). The receptors originated from a human donor who was either an allogeneic HSCT recipient or a stem cell or donor lymphocyte infusion donor (not recorded which). It is not recorded whose cells these are; they may come from a transplant donor.

V is TRBV5-1 and J is TRBJ1-3; the D is unclear. Germline V gives CDR1 SGHRS, CDR2 YFSETQ. Trimming removed 0 bases from V and 0 bases from J, with 10 bases in between. The CDR3 consists of 16 residues. The CDR3 coding sequence is TGCGCCAGCAGCTTGGCGGCCAGCTACTCTGGAAACACCATATATTTT. It is translated as CASSLAASYSGNTIYF.

The J gene is TRBJ1-3, the V gene TRBV7-9, with no clear D. The CDR3 consists of 15 residues. The ends were cut back, 4 bases at V and 4 bases at J, with 14 bases in the middle. Germline CDR1 and CDR2: SEHNR and FQNEAQ (reference sequence). CDR3 region: CASSSRTPGGNTIYF. The CDR3, as DNA: TGTGCCAGCAGCTCACGTACGCCGGGAGGAAACACCATATATTTT.

There are a few counts of this clonotype. The rearrangement joins TRBV11-3 to TRBJ1-1; 7 nucleotides match TRBD1. Germline V gives CDR1 SGHNT, CDR2 YENEEA. This CDR3 contains 16 residues. J lost 4 bases, V lost 4 bases, and 12 bases had no gene match. The DNA of the CDR3 is TGTGCCAGCAGCTCCGCAACAGGGGTTCGGAGCACTGAAGCTTTCTTT. This codes for CASSSATGVRSTEAFF.

This clonotype was seen a handful of times. V and J are TRBV5-1 and TRBJ2-3; TRBD2 aligns across 12 bases. CDR1 and CDR2 (germline): SGHRS, YFSETQ. The CDR3 contains 16 residues. The trim removed 5 bases at V and 0 bases at J, leaving 4 bases unmatched. The CDR3 reads CASRELAGGSTDTQYF. As DNA, the CDR3 is TGCGCCAGCAGAGAACTAGCGGGGGGTAGCACAGATACGCAGTATTTT. The whole variable domain, remainder taken from reference TRBV5-1 and TRBJ2-3, is KAGVTQTPRYLIKTRGQQVTLSCSPISGHRSVSWYQQTPGQGLQFLFEYFSETQRNKGNFPGRFSGRQFSNSRSEMNVSTLELGDSALYLCASRELAGGSTDTQYFGPGTRLTVL.

V is TRBV12-3 or TRBV12-4 and J is TRBJ1-1; D remains ambiguous. V was cut by 8 bases and J by 6 bases, with 22 bases left in between. The CDR3 is 15 residues long. CDR3 in DNA: TGTGCCAGCTACCTCGGAGGTCTGGGGTTGGCTGAAGCTTTCTTT. Encoded protein: CASYLGGLGLAEAFF.

This clonotype was seen more than once but under ten times. CDR3 nucleotides: TGTGCCAGCAGAACGACAGGGTTGAATTCACCCCTCCACTTT. Its protein is CASRTTGLNSPLHF. The gene calls are TRBV6-1 and TRBJ1-6; 7 nucleotides agree with TRBD1. Germline loops: CDR1 MNHNS, CDR2 SASEGT. The CDR3 is 14 amino acids. With 6 bases clipped from V and 7 bases from J, the junction kept 6 bases outside the gene matches.

This chain joins TRBV5-1 and TRBJ2-3, with 8 positions matching TRBD2. The CDR3 covers 15 residues. The V gene's germline CDR1 is SGHRS and CDR2 YFSETQ. Trimming removed 4 bases from V and 5 bases from J; junction bases left unmatched: 9. The CDR3 DNA follows: TGCGCCAGCAGCCCGGGGACTAGGAAGGGAGATACGCAGTATTTT. Residues: CASSPGTRKGDTQYF. The whole variable domain, remainder taken from reference TRBV5-1 and TRBJ2-3, is KAGVTQTPRYLIKTRGQQVTLSCSPISGHRSVSWYQQTPGQGLQFLFEYFSETQRNKGNFPGRFSGRQFSNSRSEMNVSTLELGDSALYLCASSPGTRKGDTQYFGPGTRLTVL.

This chain links TRBV9 with TRBJ1-5, with 8 nucleotides matching TRBD1. V dropped 4 bases and J dropped 4; count of bases not matched to a gene: 7. Germline values: CDR1 SGDLS, CDR2 YYNGEE. This CDR3 region has 15 residues. The CDR3 spells CASSPDRGENQPQHF. CDR3 nucleotide sequence: TGTGCCAGCAGCCCCGACAGGGGAGAAAATCAGCCCCAGCATTTT.